The clone carrying this T cell receptor beta chain appeared many times. Antigen: not known. This entry is derived from a study of T-cell reconstitution after alpha-beta-depleted transplantation in children. Findings and limits, study-wide: At around two months after transplant, the alpha-beta T cells were reportedly derived from several hundred expanded clones that came from non-depleted graft cells. By one year post-transplant, T-cell counts and diversity largely arose from T cells that were newly produced.

Preparing the TCRbeta library involved the use of unique molecular identifiers. TCRdb fed the PCR reads into MiXCR, producing one record per CDR3 protein. The sample comprises 90,000 to 150,000 distinct CDR3 sequences, roughly 23% of which are singletons, and roughly a tenth rests with the top ten. V shed 5 bases and J shed 1 base, with 8 bases lying between them. The CDR3 runs 14 residues. Germline V gene data show CDR1 as LNHNV and CDR2 as YYDKDF (reference sequence). This TCR came from a male patient between 2 and 15 years old who had a stem cell transplant for chronic granulomatous disease, so the T cells may come from the graft donor. The material sequenced was PBMCs, mostly from graft donor cells, taken 180 days after TCRalphabeta/CD19-depleted stem cell transplant. This chain joins TRBV15 and TRBJ2-2; D is unclear. CDR3 in DNA: TGTGCCACCAGCGTCCGACAGAACACCGGGGAGCTGTTTTTT. Its translation: CATSVRQNTGELFF.